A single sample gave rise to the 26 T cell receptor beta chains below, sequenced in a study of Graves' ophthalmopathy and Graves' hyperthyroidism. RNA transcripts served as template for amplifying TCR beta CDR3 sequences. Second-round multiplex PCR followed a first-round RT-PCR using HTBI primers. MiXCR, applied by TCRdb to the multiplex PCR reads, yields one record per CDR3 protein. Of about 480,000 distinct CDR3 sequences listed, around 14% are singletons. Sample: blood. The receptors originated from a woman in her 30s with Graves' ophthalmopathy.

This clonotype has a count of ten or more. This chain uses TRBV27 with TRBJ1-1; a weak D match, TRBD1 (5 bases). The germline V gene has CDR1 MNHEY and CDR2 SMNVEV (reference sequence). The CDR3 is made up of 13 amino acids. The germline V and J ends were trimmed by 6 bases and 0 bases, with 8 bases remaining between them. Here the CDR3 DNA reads TGTGCCAGCAGGGGGGAGCTGAACACTGAAGCTTTCTTT. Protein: CASRGELNTEAFF.

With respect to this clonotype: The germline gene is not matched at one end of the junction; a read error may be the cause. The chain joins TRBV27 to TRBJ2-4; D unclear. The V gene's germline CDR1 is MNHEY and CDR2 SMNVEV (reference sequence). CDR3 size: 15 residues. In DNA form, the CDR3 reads TGTGCCAGCAGTTTCGACCTAGTAGCCAAATACATTCAGTACTTC. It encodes CASSFDLVAKYIQYF.

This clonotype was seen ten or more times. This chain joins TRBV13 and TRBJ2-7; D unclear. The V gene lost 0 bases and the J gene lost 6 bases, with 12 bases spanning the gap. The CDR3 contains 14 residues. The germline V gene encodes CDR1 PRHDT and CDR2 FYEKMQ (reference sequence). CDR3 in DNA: TGTGCCAGCAGCTTAGGCCTTTCAAGGTCCGAGCAGTACTTC. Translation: CASSLGLSRSEQYF.

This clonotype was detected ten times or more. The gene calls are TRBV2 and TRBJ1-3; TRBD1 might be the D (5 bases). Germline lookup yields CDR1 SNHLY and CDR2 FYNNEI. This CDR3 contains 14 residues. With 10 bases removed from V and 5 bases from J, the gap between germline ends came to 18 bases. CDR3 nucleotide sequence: TGTGCCACCTCCCCAAAGGGGAGCCGAAACACCATATATTTT. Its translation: CATSPKGSRNTIYF.

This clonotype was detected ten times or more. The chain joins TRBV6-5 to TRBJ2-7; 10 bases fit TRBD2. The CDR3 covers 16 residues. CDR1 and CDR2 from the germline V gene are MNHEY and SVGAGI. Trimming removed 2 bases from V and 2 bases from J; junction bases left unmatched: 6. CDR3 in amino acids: CASSYNRAGGPYEQYF. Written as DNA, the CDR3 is TGTGCCAGCAGTTACAATCGAGCGGGAGGGCCCTACGAGCAGTACTTC.

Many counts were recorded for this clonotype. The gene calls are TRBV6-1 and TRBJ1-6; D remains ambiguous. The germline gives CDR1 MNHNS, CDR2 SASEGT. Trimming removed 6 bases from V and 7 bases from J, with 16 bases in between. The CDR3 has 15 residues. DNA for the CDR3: TGTGCCAGCAGACCCGGGAGGGCCGAGAATTCACCCCTCCACTTT. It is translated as CASRPGRAENSPLHF.

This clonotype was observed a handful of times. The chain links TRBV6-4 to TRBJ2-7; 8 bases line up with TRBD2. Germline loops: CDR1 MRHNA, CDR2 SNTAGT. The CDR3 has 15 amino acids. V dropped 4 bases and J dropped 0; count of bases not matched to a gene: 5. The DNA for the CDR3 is TGTGCCAGCAGTGCCGGGGGGGGCGGCTCCTACGAGCAGTACTTC. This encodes CASSAGGGGSYEQYF.

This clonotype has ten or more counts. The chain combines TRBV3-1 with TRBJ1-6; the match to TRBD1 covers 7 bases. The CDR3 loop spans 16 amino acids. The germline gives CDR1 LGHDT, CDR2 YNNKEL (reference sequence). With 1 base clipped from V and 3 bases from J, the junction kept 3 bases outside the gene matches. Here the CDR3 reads CASSQGQGVYNSPLHF. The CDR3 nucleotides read TGTGCCAGCAGCCAAGGCCAGGGGGTCTATAATTCACCCCTCCACTTT.

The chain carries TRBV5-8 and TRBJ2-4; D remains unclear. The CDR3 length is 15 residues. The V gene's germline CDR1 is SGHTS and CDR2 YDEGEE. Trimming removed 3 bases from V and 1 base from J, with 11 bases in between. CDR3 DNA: TGTGCCAGCAGCTCCCCAGGTCGGGCCAAAAACATTCAGTACTTC. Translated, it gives CASSSPGRAKNIQYF.

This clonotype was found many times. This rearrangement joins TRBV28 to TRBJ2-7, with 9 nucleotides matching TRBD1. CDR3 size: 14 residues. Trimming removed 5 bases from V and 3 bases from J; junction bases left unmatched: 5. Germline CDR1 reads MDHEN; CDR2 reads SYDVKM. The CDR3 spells CASSPRDRDYEQYF. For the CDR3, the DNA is TGTGCCAGCAGTCCCCGGGACAGGGACTACGAGCAGTACTTC.

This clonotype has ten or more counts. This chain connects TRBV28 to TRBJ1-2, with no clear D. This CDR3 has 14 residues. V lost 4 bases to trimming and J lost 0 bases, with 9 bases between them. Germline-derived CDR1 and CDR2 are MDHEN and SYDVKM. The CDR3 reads CASSSASPNYGYTF. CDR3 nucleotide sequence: TGTGCCAGCAGTTCGGCATCGCCTAACTATGGCTACACCTTC.

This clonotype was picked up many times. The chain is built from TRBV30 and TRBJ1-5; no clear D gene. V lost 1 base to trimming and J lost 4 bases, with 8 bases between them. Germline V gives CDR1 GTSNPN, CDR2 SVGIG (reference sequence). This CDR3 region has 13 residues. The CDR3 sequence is CAWSDGSNQPQHF. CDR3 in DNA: TGTGCCTGGAGTGATGGTTCGAATCAGCCCCAGCATTTT.

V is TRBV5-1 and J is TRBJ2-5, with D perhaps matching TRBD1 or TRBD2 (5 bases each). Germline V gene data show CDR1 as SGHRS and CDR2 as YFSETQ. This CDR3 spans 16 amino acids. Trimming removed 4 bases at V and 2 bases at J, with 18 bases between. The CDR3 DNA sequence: TGCGCCAGCAGCGTCGGGACCTCTCCGATTCAAGAGACCCAGTACTTC. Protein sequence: CASSVGTSPIQETQYF.

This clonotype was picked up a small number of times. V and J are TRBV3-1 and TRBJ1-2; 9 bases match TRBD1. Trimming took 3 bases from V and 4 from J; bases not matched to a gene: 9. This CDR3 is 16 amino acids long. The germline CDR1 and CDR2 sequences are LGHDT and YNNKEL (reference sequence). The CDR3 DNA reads TGTGCCAGCAGCCAGGCCGGGACAGGGCCGCGCTATGGCTACACCTTC. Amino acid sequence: CASSQAGTGPRYGYTF.

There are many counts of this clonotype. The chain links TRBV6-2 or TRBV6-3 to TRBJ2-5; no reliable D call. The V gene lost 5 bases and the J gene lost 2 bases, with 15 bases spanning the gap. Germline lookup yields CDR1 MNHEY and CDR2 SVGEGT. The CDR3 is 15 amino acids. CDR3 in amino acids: CASSRASIIQETQYF. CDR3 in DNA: TGTGCCAGCAGTCGAGCCTCAATAATACAAGAGACCCAGTACTTC.

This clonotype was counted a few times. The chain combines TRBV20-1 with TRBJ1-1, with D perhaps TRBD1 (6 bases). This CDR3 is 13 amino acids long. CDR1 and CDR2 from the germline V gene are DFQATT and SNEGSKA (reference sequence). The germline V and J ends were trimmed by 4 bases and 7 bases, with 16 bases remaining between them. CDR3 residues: CSAKGQGYSEAFF. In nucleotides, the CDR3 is TGCAGTGCTAAAGGTCAGGGGTATAGTGAAGCTTTCTTT.

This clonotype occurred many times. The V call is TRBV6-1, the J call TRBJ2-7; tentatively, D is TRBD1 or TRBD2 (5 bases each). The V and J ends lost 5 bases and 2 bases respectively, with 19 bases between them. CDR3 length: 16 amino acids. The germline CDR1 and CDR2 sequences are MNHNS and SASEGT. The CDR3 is CASSRSVRGLPYEQYF. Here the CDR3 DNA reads TGTGCCAGCAGTCGCTCCGTTCGGGGCCTCCCCTACGAGCAGTACTTC.

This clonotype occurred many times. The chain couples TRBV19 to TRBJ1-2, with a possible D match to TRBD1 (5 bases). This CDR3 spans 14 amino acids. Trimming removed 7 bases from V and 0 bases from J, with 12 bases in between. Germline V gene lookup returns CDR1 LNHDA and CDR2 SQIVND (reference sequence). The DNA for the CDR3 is TGTGCCAGTACCCAGGGAGGGGCTAACTATGGCTACACCTTC. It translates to CASTQGGANYGYTF.

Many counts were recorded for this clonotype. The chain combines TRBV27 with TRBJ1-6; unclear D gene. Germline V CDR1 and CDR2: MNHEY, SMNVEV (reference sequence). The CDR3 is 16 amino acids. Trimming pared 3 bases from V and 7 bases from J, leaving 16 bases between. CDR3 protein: CASSFVQEAANSPLHF. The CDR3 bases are TGTGCCAGCAGTTTCGTTCAAGAGGCAGCCAATTCACCCCTCCACTTT.

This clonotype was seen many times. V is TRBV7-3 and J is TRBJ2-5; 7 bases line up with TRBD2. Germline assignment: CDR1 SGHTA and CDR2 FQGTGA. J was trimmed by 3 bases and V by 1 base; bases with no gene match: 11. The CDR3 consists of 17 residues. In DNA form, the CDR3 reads TGTGCCAGCAGCTTAATTCTAGCGGAATGTATTAAAGAGACCCAGTACTTC. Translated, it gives CASSLILAECIKETQYF. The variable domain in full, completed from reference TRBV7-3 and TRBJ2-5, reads GAGVSQTPSNKVTEKGKYVELRCDPISGHTALYWYRQSLGQGPEFLIYFQGTGAADDSGLPNDRFFAVRPEGSVSTLKIQRTERGDSAVYLCASSLILAECIKETQYFGPGTRLLVL.

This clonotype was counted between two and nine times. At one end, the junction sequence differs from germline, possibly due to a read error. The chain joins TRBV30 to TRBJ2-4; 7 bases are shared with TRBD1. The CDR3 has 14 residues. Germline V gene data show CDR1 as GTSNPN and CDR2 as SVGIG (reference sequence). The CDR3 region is CAWSTGVAKNIKYF. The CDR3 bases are TGTGCCTGGAGTACAGGGGTGGCCAAAAACATTAAGTACTTC.

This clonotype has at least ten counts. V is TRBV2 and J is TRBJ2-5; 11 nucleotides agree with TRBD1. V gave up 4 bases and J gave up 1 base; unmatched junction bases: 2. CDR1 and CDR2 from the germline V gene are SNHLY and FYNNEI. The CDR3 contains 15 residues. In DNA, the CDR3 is TGTGCCAGCAGTGGGGACAGGGGGGGCCAAGAGACCCAGTACTTC. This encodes CASSGDRGGQETQYF. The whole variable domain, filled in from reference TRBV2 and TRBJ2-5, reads EPEVTQTPSHQVTQMGQEVILRCVPISNHLYFYWYRQILGQKVEFLVSFYNNEISEKSEIFDDQFSVERPDGSNFTLKIRSTKLEDSAMYFCASSGDRGGQETQYFGPGTRLLVL.

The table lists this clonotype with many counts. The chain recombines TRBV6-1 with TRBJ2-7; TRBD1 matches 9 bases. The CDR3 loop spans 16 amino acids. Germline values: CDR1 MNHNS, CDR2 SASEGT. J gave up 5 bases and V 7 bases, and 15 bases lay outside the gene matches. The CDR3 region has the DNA TGTGCCAGCAACATGGTCGGGACAGGGAGTCGGGACGAGCAGTACTTC. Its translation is CASNMVGTGSRDEQYF.

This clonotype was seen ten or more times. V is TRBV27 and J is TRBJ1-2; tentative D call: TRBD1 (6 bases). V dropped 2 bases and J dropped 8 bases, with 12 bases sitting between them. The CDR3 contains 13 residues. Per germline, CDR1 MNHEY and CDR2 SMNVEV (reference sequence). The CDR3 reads CASSLGGPGGYTF. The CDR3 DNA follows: TGTGCCAGCAGTTTAGGGGGGCCGGGGGGCTACACCTTC.

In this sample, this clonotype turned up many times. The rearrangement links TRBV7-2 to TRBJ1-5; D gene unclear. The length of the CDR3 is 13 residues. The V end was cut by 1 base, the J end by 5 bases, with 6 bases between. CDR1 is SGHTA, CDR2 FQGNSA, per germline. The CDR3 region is CASSLGPDQPQHF. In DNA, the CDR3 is TGTGCCAGCAGCTTAGGGCCAGATCAGCCCCAGCATTTT.

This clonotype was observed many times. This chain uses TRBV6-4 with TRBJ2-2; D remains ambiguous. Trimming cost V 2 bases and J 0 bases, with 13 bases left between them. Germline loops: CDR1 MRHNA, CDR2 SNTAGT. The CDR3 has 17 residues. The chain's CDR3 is CASSDHAASANTGELFF. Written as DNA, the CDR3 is TGTGCCAGCAGTGACCACGCGGCTTCTGCGAACACCGGGGAGCTGTTTTTT.